Presented here are 3 T cell receptor beta chains from one specimen sequenced in a study of T cells in tumors after PD-1 blockade. Profiling relied on immunoSEQ multiplex PCR, and the TCRdb table lists in-frame clones only, not all of them. The table records 30,000 to 40,000 clones, just under 80% of them present only once. The sequenced sample was PBMCs, obtained before anti-PD-1 treatment. These receptors all stem from a human donor with basal cell carcinoma.

The rearrangement links TRBV24-1 to TRBJ2-1, with a possible D match to TRBD2 (6 bases). The V end was cut by 3 bases, the J end by 5 bases, with 16 bases between. This CDR3 is 16 amino acids long. CDR1 and CDR2 from the germline V gene are KGHDR and SFDVKD. CDR3: CATSDRLGMGNNEQFF. As DNA, the CDR3 is TGTGCCACCAGTGATCGACTAGGAATGGGGAACAATGAGCAGTTCTTC.

V and J are TRBV30 and TRBJ2-2, with no clear D. Trimming removed 3 bases from V and 1 base from J, with 3 bases in between. From germline, CDR1 is GTSNPN and CDR2 SVGIG (reference sequence). The CDR3 is made up of 12 amino acids. The CDR3 is CAWSQNTGELFF. The CDR3 DNA sequence: TGTGCCTGGAGCCAGAACACCGGGGAGCTGTTTTTT. The full variable domain, its missing parts supplied by reference TRBV30 and TRBJ2-2, is SQTIHQWPATLVQPVGSPLSLECTVEGTSNPNLYWYRQAAGRGLQLLFYSVGIGQISSEVPQNLSASRPQDRQFILSSKKLLLSDSGFYLCAWSQNTGELFFGEGSRLTVL.

The chain has TRBV6-5 and TRBJ1-4; D not certain. The CDR3 spans 13 residues. Germline CDR1 MNHEY, CDR2 SVGAGI. Between the trimmed V and J ends, which lost 5 bases and 8 bases, there was a span of 12 bases. CDR3 bases: TGTGCCAGCAGTAGGGAGCGAGCAGAAAAACTGTTTTTT. The encoded protein is CASSRERAEKLFF.